This T cell receptor beta chain is from a study of regulatory T cells in long-lasting Graves disease (dated by TCRdb to the early 2020s). About the investigation overall: Antithyroid drugs had been taken for less than 3 months by newly diagnosed Graves' disease patients. This study used TCR sequencing and RNA sequencing of peripheral blood to compare persistent Graves' disease patients against newly diagnosed Graves' disease patients. A total of approximately 35 samples were covered by TCR sequencing, comprising around 13 persistent and around 20 newly diagnosed Graves' disease patients. The study was registered as a clinical trial and conducted in China. Results and caveats for the whole study, not just this receptor: Persistent disease showed preferential use of TRBV28, TRBJ1-2 and TRBJ2-5, whereas newly diagnosed disease favored TRBV20-1 and TRBJ2-1. Lower TCR Shannon entropy and fewer highly expanded clones were observed in persistent Graves' disease patients than in newly diagnosed patients, which suggested clonal expansion. Peripheral blood alone was examined, since thyroid tissue, which constituted the primary lesion, could not be accessed. As a limitation, the authors acknowledged that the small sample size may reduce accuracy. Patients with persistent disease shared more public clonotypes (about 2,900) than newly diagnosed patients did (966). Only the TCR beta chain was sequenced and analyzed.

This clonotype showed up just a few times. The target of this receptor is not known. Base qualities are not provided; no much larger clone lies one nucleotide away. The germline V gene (reference sequence) provides CDR1 LNHDA and CDR2 SQIVND. The CDR3 spans 14 residues, from the cysteine through the phenylalanine. The only DNA kept is the CDR3, 42 bases in frame from the first base. V is trimmed back by 5 bases and J by 8 bases, and the junction contains 6 bases that no gene match accounts for. The method behind the library was multiplex PCR. The run used an Illumina HiSeq 4000. iRepertoire HTBI primers and Arm-PCR amplification of CDR3 regions were used to construct TCR beta libraries. Gel purification was performed on PCR products prior to sequencing. Regarding the original processing steps: Gene usage analysis of CDR3 amino acid clonotypes used the 50 to 70 TRBV and some 13 TRBJ segments found across samples. COPE and FqMerger were used to merge the filtered high-quality paired reads into contigs. BLAST was used to align contigs to IMGT TRBV, TRBD and TRBJ reference genes, and CDR3 was defined according to IMGT. Any clonotype with a frequency above 0.1% was classified as a highly expanded clone. Shannon entropy was used to measure repertoire diversity, and the Gini coefficient was used to measure V-J evenness. A clonotype found in more than one individual was treated as public. TCRdb trimmed the raw reads at Q25, called clones with MiXCR and kept productive beta chains. Every distinct CDR3 protein forms one entry, paired with its most common genes and DNA. These V and J calls rely on TCRdb rather than the paper's analysis. The sample table records approximately 540,000 distinct CDR3 sequences; about 11% of these occur just once. 7.5% to 9% of the sample lies in the top ten.

The time point label for this specimen denotes: newly diagnosed GD, antithyroid drugs for less than 3 months. For both TCR sequencing and RNA sequencing, RNA was extracted from PBMCs using TRIzol. Graves' disease was diagnosed according to American Thyroid Association guidelines. Recruitment of patients was carried out at an endocrinology department in Xi'an, China. From each patient, around 9.3 milliliters of peripheral blood was collected into an EDTA anticoagulant tube. Ficoll Paque Plus density gradient separation was used to isolate PBMCs, and no additional T cell sorting was done. An Agilent 2100 Bioanalyzer and agarose gel were used to check RNA quality, and a NanoDrop 2000 was used to measure RNA concentration. This same sample was also taken into another study, of T cells in Graves' hyperthyroidism and ophthalmopathy. The second publication reports: Stable Graves' hyperthyroidism was defined as no progression to ophthalmopathy during 18 months of follow-up. Hyperthyroidism patients were newly diagnosed, had a disease duration of under 2 months, and were aged 18 to 65 years. Exclusion was applied to patients with uncontrolled infections, other autoimmune diseases, pregnancy or lactation. Clinical symptoms, serum thyroxine and TRAb, thyroid ultrasound, and orbital computed tomography formed the basis for the diagnoses. For the first round of RT-PCR on the TCR CDR3, the HTBI primer set was used together with the Qiagen OneStep RT-PCR kit. Most expanded thyroid clonotypes (frequency above 0.001) were also found in blood, which suggests that blood repertoires may mirror thyroid immune responses. A model built on a 13 V-J signature distinguished ophthalmopathy from stable hyperthyroidism, reaching around 87% sensitivity and approximately 83% specificity in cross-validation and 80%/75% in testing. During validation, the model predicted progression to ophthalmopathy a median of about 6.3 months ahead of onset, with roughly 65% sensitivity and less than 85% specificity. To identify distinguishing TCR V-J signatures, a discovery cohort of around 100 patients was used, comprising 43 with Graves' ophthalmopathy and 57 with stable Graves' hyperthyroidism. Prospective prediction of ophthalmopathy was tested in an independent validation cohort of 18 hyperthyroidism patients and 17 patients who later progressed to ophthalmopathy. The 90 or so discovery patients were randomly split 7:3 into training and test sets. In addition, the study compared T-cell repertoires in thyroid tissue and in blood from roughly 6 Graves' hyperthyroidism patients. After blood sampling, hyperthyroidism patients were treated with methimazole at a starting dose of 30 mg daily, and ophthalmopathy patients were treated with high-dose intravenous methylprednisolone. A second multiplex PCR round built the libraries, followed by size selection and purification. The libraries were sequenced on an Illumina HiSeq2000 using paired-end 100 bp reads. SOAPnuke was used to process the raw data, with reads discarded if the reads contained adapters or uncalled bases, had a mean Phred below 15, or lacked an exact constant-primer or identifier match. COPE v1.2.5 was used to merge high-quality paired reads, and clonotypes were defined as unique nucleotide sequences. MiTCR v1.1 was used to align clonotypes to the IMGT TRBV, TRBD and TRBJ reference segments. The analysis included only V-J combinations with a frequency above 0.0001, which together covered 98% to 99.2% of the repertoires. A TCS score was defined as the ratio of F50 (clonal expansion) to E x V (chaos), with BLOSUM62-based TCRdist applied between CDR3 peptides within each V-J. Welch's t-statistics and random forest reduced around 550 V-J features to roughly 13, which were used in a naive Bayes classifier (R e1071). No statistical method was used to set the sample size in advance, and investigators knew the group allocation. TCR Vbeta CDR3 sequencing of 140 or so peripheral blood samples (approximately 44 ophthalmopathy, 70 to 85 hyperthyroidism and roughly 17 progressor patients) is reported in the paper.

Sequenced here: peripheral blood mononuclear cells (PBMCs), sampled at new diagnosis, from a patient treated with antithyroid drugs. The chain is assembled from TRBV19 and TRBJ2-7, with 13 bases matching TRBD2. The clonotype comes from a woman in her 30s with Graves disease. Donor details come from another sample of the same person, matched by shared clones. CDR3 loop: CASSATSGRGKQYF. The bases are TGTGCCAGTAGTGCCACTAGCGGGAGGGGAAAGCAGTACTTC.